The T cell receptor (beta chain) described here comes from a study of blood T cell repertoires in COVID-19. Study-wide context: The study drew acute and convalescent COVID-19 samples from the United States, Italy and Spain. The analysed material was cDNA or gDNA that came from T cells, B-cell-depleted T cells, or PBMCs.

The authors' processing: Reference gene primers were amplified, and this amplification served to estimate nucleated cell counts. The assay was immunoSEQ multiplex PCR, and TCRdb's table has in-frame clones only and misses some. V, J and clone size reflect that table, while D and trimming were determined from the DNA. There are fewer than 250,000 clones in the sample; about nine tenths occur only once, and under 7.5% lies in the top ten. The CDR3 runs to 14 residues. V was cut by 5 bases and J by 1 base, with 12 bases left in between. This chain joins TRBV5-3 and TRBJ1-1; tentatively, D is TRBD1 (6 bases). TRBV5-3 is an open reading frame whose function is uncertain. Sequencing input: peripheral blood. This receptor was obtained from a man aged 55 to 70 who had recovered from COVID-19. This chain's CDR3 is CARRQGRENTEAFF. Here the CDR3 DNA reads TGTGCCAGAAGACAGGGACGTGAGAACACTGAAGCTTTCTTT.